What follows are 4 T cell receptor beta chains derived from one specimen sequenced in a study of technical replicates of blood from a few donors. Here immunoSEQ multiplex PCR was the method, and the copy in TCRdb shows in-frame clones only, minus some. The sample holds fewer than 85,000 clones, just under 95% seen once. Source material: T cells isolated from PBMCs. All receptors come from a human donor in good health.

The V and J genes are TRBV7-9 and TRBJ2-5, with TRBD1 identical over 8 bases. The CDR3 spans 14 residues. With V trimmed by 4 bases and J by 7 bases, 8 bases remained unmatched. Germline V gene sequence: CDR1 SEHNR, CDR2 FQNEAQ (reference sequence). In nucleotides, the CDR3 is TGTGCCAGCAGCTACTTAGGACAGGGAGGGACCCAGTACTTC. It encodes CASSYLGQGGTQYF.

V gene TRBV29-1 combines with J gene TRBJ2-7; no firm D call. The CDR3 runs to 11 residues. Trimming shortened V by 6 bases and J by 0 bases, and 6 bases separated the two germline ends. Germline V gene data show CDR1 as SQVTM and CDR2 as ANQGSEA. CDR3 nucleotides: TGCAGCGTCGGAGCCTCCTACGAGCAGTACTTC. It specifies CSVGASYEQYF.

This clone has only one observation. V gene TRBV7-6 combines with J gene TRBJ2-2, with 7 bases fitting TRBD2. CDR1 is SGHVS, CDR2 FNYEAQ, per germline. The V segment lost 3 bases and the J segment 6 bases; nucleotides outside the gene matches: 1. The CDR3 spans 13 residues. The CDR3 DNA is TGTGCCAGCAGCTTTCGGGGGGCCGGGGAGCTGTTTTTT. Its protein is CASSFRGAGELFF.

This chain's CDR3 is CASSGGGTQPQHF. CDR3 DNA: TGTGCCAGCAGCGGGGGGGGGACTCAGCCCCAGCATTTT. The chain combines TRBV6-1 with TRBJ1-5; a possible D gene is TRBD1 (5 bases). CDR1 is MNHNS and CDR2 is SASEGT in the germline V gene. Trimming removed 6 bases from V and 6 bases from J, with 12 bases in between. This CDR3 contains 13 residues.